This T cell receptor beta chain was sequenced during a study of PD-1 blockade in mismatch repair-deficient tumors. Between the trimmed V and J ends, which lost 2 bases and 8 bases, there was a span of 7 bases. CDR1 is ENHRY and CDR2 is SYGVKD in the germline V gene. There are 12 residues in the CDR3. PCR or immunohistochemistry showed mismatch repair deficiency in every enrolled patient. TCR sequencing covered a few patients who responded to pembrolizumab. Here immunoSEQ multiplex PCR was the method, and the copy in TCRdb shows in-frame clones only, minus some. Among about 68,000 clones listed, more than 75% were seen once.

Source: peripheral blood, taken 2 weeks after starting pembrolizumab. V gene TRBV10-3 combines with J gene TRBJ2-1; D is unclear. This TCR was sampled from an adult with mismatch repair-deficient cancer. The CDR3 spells CAISEDKHEQFF. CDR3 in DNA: TGTGCCATCAGTGAGGACAAACATGAGCAGTTCTTC.